This paragraph reports one T cell receptor (beta chain). No antigen is known for it. Being one base from a much bigger clone, this may be a read error. In the germline V gene (reference sequence), CDR1 corresponds to SEHNR and CDR2 to FQNEAQ. Including the terminal cysteine and phenylalanine, the CDR3 comprises 15 residues. The kept DNA is CDR3 alone, 45 bases in frame from the first base. These data belong to a study of Graves' ophthalmopathy and Graves' hyperthyroidism (dated by TCRdb to about 2018). For context, the study as a whole: Stable hyperthyroidism was defined as no progression to ophthalmopathy within 18 months of follow-up. TCR beta repertoire signatures were used to distinguish Graves' ophthalmopathy from Graves' hyperthyroidism and to predict progression to ophthalmopathy. In total, 135 blood samples were TCR-sequenced: around 42 ophthalmopathy, under 80 hyperthyroidism and roughly 17 hyperthyroidism-to-ophthalmopathy patients. To explore V-J signatures that distinguish ophthalmopathy from hyperthyroidism, a discovery set of more than 90 patients was enrolled, made up of 40 to 45 with ophthalmopathy and some 56 with stable hyperthyroidism. For independent validation, a separate cohort was made up of 18 hyperthyroidism patients plus 17 patients who later progressed from hyperthyroidism to ophthalmopathy. In more than five hyperthyroidism patients, T-cell repertoires of thyroid tissue and blood were compared. Following sampling, methimazole starting at 30 mg daily was administered to hyperthyroidism patients, and high-dose intravenous methylprednisolone was administered to ophthalmopathy patients.

Hyperthyroidism patients were newly diagnosed, with disease duration under 2 months, and aged 18 to 65 years. Patients were excluded if they had other autoimmune diseases, uncontrolled infections, pregnancy or lactation. Clinical symptoms, serum thyroxine, TRAb, thyroid ultrasound and orbital computed tomography were used for diagnosis. Total RNA was extracted using Trizol reagent, and RNA quality was checked on an Agilent 2100 Bioanalyzer. TCR beta CDR3 regions were amplified from RNA transcripts for repertoire sequencing. A first-round RT-PCR used HTBI primers with the Qiagen OneStep RT-PCR kit, followed by a second-round multiplex PCR, size selection and purification. The libraries underwent paired-end sequencing with 100 bp reads on an Illumina HiSeq2000. The original pipeline was this. Reads were processed with SOAPnuke, discarding reads with adapters, uncalled bases, mean Phred below 15, or no exact constant-primer or identifier match. COPE v1.2.5 was used to merge high-quality paired reads. Unique nucleotide sequences were defined as clonotypes and aligned to IMGT TRB V, D and J references using MiTCR v1.1. Only V-J combinations with frequency above 0.0001 were analysed, covering approximately 99% of repertoires. For each V-J combination, a TCR clonal expansion and chaos score was defined as the ratio of F50 clonal expansion to chaos observed in the TCRdist matrix. Features were reduced by Welch's t-statistics and random forest to approximately 13 V-J combinations, which fed a naive Bayes classifier. The similarity between thyroid and blood repertoires was quantified using the Morisita-Horn index. In-frame beta chains were kept once TCRdb had trimmed the public reads at Q25 with fastp and called clones with MiXCR. Each record represents a unique CDR3 protein, reported with the most common genes and DNA among its rows. These V and J calls originate from TCRdb's pipeline instead of the authors' own analysis. The sample table lists 500,000 to 700,000 distinct CDR3 sequences, about 40% of them with a count of one. Together, the top ten hold 4% to 5% of the sample.

Points the paper makes about the study in general: In validation, the model predicted ophthalmopathy progression with less than 71% sensitivity and about 77% specificity; approximately 12 predicted patients were CT-confirmed with GO in a median of about 6.1 months. Ophthalmopathy was separated from stable hyperthyroidism by the 13-signature model with about 85% sensitivity and less than 82% specificity in cross-validation and with 80%/75% in the test set. Sample size was not statistically predetermined, and group allocation was not concealed from the investigators. Most expanded thyroid clonotypes with frequency above 0.001 were also detected in blood, suggesting blood repertoires may reflect the thyroid immune response.

The chain joins TRBV7-9 to TRBJ1-4, and 10 junctional nucleotides match TRBD1. The sequence was collected from an adult man with Graves' hyperthyroidism. Sequenced material: peripheral blood or thyroid tissue (not recorded which). The CDR3 region: CASGFRGGQGEKLFF. The sequenced DNA is TGTGCCAGCGGCTTCCGAGGGGGACAGGGGGAAAAACTGTTTTTT. This CDR3, with the reference TRBV7-9 and TRBJ1-4 proteins standing in past its ends, gives the full variable domain DTGVSQNPRHKITKRGQNVTFRCDPISEHNRLYWYRQTLGQGPEFLTYFQNEAQLEKSRLLSDRFSAERPKGSFSTLEIQRTEQGDSAMYLCASGFRGGQGEKLFFGSGTQLSVL.